This T cell receptor beta chain was identified during a study of cytomegalovirus exposure and HLA in healthy donors. At the level of the study: From HLA-typed donors, an early data release held about 85 million unique TCRs. Study-wide results and caveats: TRBV6-2, TRBV6-3 and other indistinguishable V segments were excluded.

Unmatched junction bases numbered 4, after V lost 6 bases and J lost 3 bases. The CDR3 runs to 13 residues. Germline V gives CDR1 SQVTM, CDR2 ANQGSEA. As for this clone: Its antigen is undetermined.

PCR employed 60 Vbeta and 13 Jbeta primers. Under the authors' procedure: Later reanalysis found 70 million to 95 million unique TCR beta chains, roughly 10 million of them shared. Clones were read by immunoSEQ multiplex PCR, and TCRdb kept only the in-frame ones, dropping some. For V, J and clone size, that table is used; D and trimming come from the DNA. The table records roughly 150,000 clones, about 82% of them present only once. V usage is TRBV29-1 and J usage is TRBJ2-2, with 7 bases identical to TRBD2. The sample was PBMCs. This receptor was taken from a young man in good health. This CDR3 is CSVTSFDTGELFF. CDR3 in DNA: TGCAGCGTGACTAGCTTCGACACCGGGGAGCTGTTTTTT.